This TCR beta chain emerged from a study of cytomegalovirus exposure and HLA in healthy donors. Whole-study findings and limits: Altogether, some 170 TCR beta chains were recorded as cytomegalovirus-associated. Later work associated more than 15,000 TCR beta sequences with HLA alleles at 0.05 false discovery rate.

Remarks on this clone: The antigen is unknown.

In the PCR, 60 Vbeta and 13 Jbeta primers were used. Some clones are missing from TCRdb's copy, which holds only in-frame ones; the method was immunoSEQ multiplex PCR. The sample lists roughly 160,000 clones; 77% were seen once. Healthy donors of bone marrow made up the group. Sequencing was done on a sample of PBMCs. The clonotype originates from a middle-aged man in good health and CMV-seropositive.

The CDR3 coding sequence is TGTGCCAGCAGCTTATTGTCCCTCCCAGCTTTCTTT. It encodes CASSLLSLPAFF. This rearrangement joins TRBV7-2 to TRBJ1-1; no reliable D call. The CDR3 has 12 amino acids. The germline V gene has CDR1 SGHTA and CDR2 FQGNSA. V shed 2 bases and J shed 10 bases, with 11 bases lying between them.